This section outlines one TCR beta chain sequence together with its context. The antigen is not known. This sequence may be a read error, since a much larger clone differs from it by one base. TCRdb reprocessed the reads via MiXCR and lists one record per CDR3 protein. Seen here are around 800,000 distinct CDR3 sequences, less than 35% observed once, and the top ten hold around 12%. The germline gives CDR1 MDHEN, CDR2 SYDVKM. The length of the CDR3 is 16 residues. This sample is drawn from a study of T cell repertoires in cytomegalovirus infection. General observations from the study: The study found HLA-C-restricted CMV-specific TCR beta clonotypes dominating the ex vivo response. Cumulative public TCR beta family frequency identified carriers of CMV plus the relevant HLA.

The starting material was cultured CD8+ T cells from PBMCs, obtained from culture after CMV antigen stimulation. This sequence originates from a human donor in good health (CMV status not recorded). Some clones in this sample may be carry-over from other donors' samples. The chain links TRBV28 to TRBJ1-5; 7 positions match TRBD1. CDR3 in DNA: TGTACCAGCAGCCCTCTAGGGGGCTATAGCAATCAGCCCCAGCATTTT. Protein sequence: CTSSPLGGYSNQPQHF.